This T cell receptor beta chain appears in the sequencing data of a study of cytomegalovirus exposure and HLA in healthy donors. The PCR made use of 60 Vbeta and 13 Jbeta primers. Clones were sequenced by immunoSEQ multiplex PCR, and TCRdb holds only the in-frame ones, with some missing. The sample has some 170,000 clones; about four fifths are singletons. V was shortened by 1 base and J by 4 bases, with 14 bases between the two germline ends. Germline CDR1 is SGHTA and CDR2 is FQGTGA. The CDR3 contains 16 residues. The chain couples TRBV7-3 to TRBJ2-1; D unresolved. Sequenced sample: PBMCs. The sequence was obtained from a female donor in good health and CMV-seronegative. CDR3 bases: TGTGCCAGCAGCTTAAGTCCGGCGGTCACGTACAATGAGCAGTTCTTC. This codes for CASSLSPAVTYNEQFF.